This T cell receptor beta chain was documented in a study of T cells in Graves' hyperthyroidism and ophthalmopathy (dated by TCRdb to between 2017 and 2020). Regarding the study in general: Peripheral blood samples were taken at initial diagnosis, before any treatment was given. Following sampling, methimazole starting at 30 mg daily was given to hyperthyroidism patients, and high-dose intravenous methylprednisolone was given to ophthalmopathy patients. The study also compared thyroid tissue and blood T-cell repertoires from several Graves' hyperthyroidism patients. To identify TCR V-J signatures that set the groups apart, the researchers used a discovery cohort of 100 patients, made up of some 41 with Graves' ophthalmopathy and 57 with stable Graves' hyperthyroidism. Prospective prediction of ophthalmopathy was tested in an independent validation cohort of 18 to 20 hyperthyroidism patients and 17 patients who later progressed to ophthalmopathy. For training and testing, the 110 or so patients in the discovery cohort were randomly divided in a 7:3 ratio. The paper reports TCR Vbeta CDR3 sequencing of approximately 140 peripheral blood samples: approximately 43 ophthalmopathy, under 80 hyperthyroidism and 17 progressor patients. Beyond this particular receptor, the publication reports: Ophthalmopathy was separated from stable hyperthyroidism by a 13 V-J signature model, with over 85% sensitivity and approximately 81% specificity obtained in cross-validation and 80%/75% obtained in testing. During validation, the model predicted progression to ophthalmopathy a median of around 6 months ahead of onset, with more than 55% sensitivity and around 72% specificity. Most expanded thyroid clonotypes (frequency above 0.001) were also detected in blood, a finding suggesting that blood repertoires may reflect thyroid immune responses. No statistical method was used to fix the sample size in advance, and group allocation was not hidden from the investigators.

Amplification of TCR beta CDR3 regions was carried out from RNA transcripts. For the first round of RT-PCR on the TCR CDR3, the HTBI primer set was used together with the Qiagen OneStep RT-PCR kit. Libraries were constructed in a second round of multiplex PCR, after which size selection and purification were performed. The libraries were sequenced on an Illumina HiSeq2000 using paired-end 100 bp reads. The published analysis was carried out like this. SOAPnuke was used to process the raw data, with reads discarded if the reads contained adapters or uncalled bases, had a mean Phred below 15, or lacked an exact constant-primer or identifier match. COPE v1.2.5 was used to merge high-quality paired reads, and clonotypes were defined as unique nucleotide sequences. MiTCR v1.1 was used to align clonotypes to the IMGT TRBV, TRBD and TRBJ reference segments. The analysis included only V-J combinations with a frequency above 0.0001, which together covered roughly 99% of the repertoires. A TCS score was defined as the ratio of F50 (clonal expansion) to E x V (chaos), with BLOSUM62-based TCRdist applied between CDR3 peptides within each V-J. Welch's t-statistics and random forest reduced around 520 V-J features to about 13, which were used in a naive Bayes classifier (R e1071). TCRdb passed the public sequencing reads through fastp at Q25 and MiXCR, retaining productive beta sequences. Each CDR3 protein gets just one entry, which takes the most common genes and DNA from the rows behind it. The V and J calls and clone size come from TCRdb's table, not from the authors' own analysis. A total of 150,000 or so distinct CDR3 sequences appear in this sample, approximately 20% of them only once. Over 60% of the sample lies in the top ten.

This clonotype has a count of ten or more. This clone's antigen is unknown. Per-nucleotide qualities are absent, and no much larger clonotype sits a single base away. Hyperthyroidism patients were aged 18 to 65 years and newly diagnosed, with disease duration of less than 2 months. The study excluded patients with uncontrolled infections, other autoimmune diseases, pregnancy or lactation. Clinical symptoms, serum thyroxine and TRAb, thyroid ultrasound, and orbital computed tomography formed the basis for the diagnoses. For progressor patients, blood was drawn at the first diagnosis of hyperthyroidism, before any ophthalmopathy symptoms had appeared. PBMCs were separated from over 9 ml of fresh peripheral blood using Ficoll-Paque density gradient centrifugation. Progressor patients were initially diagnosed with Graves' hyperthyroidism and developed ophthalmopathy during follow-up. Trizol reagent was used to extract total RNA, and RNA quality was then checked on an Agilent 2100 Bioanalyzer.

Input material: blood. This TCR derives from a woman aged 45-59 years with Graves' hyperthyroidism that later progressed to Graves' ophthalmopathy.

Here the CDR3 is given as CAWSQKDSGANVLTF. The sequenced DNA: TGTGCCTGGAGCCAGAAGGACTCTGGGGCCAACGTCCTGACTTTC. Recombination linked TRBV30 to TRBJ2-6; the D gene cannot be named for sure. Measured from the cysteine to the phenylalanine, the CDR3 is 15 residues long. Of the read, only the CDR3 DNA is kept; its 45 bases are in frame from base 1. CDR1 and CDR2 are drawn from the germline V gene (reference sequence): GTSNPN, SVGIG. V loses 3 bases, J loses 0 bases, and the germline ends lie 9 bases apart.